Below are 18 T cell receptor beta chains sequenced from a single sample in a study of blood T cell repertoires in COVID-19. Here immunoSEQ multiplex PCR was the method, and the copy in TCRdb shows in-frame clones only, minus some. The sample contains some 390,000 clones, approximately 92% of which appear only once. Sequences were obtained from PBMCs or T cells enriched from blood (not recorded which). These TCRs come from a man under 40 who had recovered from COVID-19.

This clone was seen just once. The chain carries TRBV20-1 and TRBJ2-5; 10 positions match TRBD2. V was clipped by 5 bases and J by 14 bases; unmatched bases: 8. Germline-derived CDR1 and CDR2 are DFQATT and SNEGSKA (reference sequence). The CDR3 runs to 11 residues. The CDR3: CSADSGTSVYF. The CDR3, as DNA: TGCAGTGCTGATTCCGGGACTAGCGTCTACTTC.

For the CDR3, the DNA is TGCGCCAGCACACCAGGGGCTAACACCGGGGAGCTGTTTTTT. Its translation is CASTPGANTGELFF. V gene TRBV10-1 combines with J gene TRBJ2-2; tentatively, D is TRBD1 (6 bases). With 7 bases removed from V and 2 bases from J, the gap between germline ends came to 11 bases. The CDR3 has 14 residues. The germline V gene has CDR1 WNHNN and CDR2 SYGVQD (reference sequence).

This clone was found a few times. The chain links TRBV29-1 to TRBJ1-5; possible D gene TRBD1, 5 bases. CDR3 length: 13 residues. The V gene lost 4 bases and the J gene lost 5 bases, with 12 bases spanning the gap. Per germline, CDR1 SQVTM and CDR2 ANQGSEA. CDR3 sequence reads: CSVVVGEDQPQHF. Here the CDR3 DNA reads TGCAGCGTTGTGGTAGGGGAGGATCAGCCCCAGCATTTT. Variable domain in full (rest from reference TRBV29-1 and TRBJ1-5): SAVISQKPSRDICQRGTSLTIQCQVDSQVTMMFWYRQQPGQSLTLIATANQGSEATYESGFVIDKFPISRPNLTFSTLTVSNMSPEDSSIYLCSVVVGEDQPQHFGDGTRLSIL.

This clone appeared once. The J gene is TRBJ2-1, the V gene TRBV7-8, with 8 positions matching TRBD2. V was pared by 5 bases and J by 1 base, with 7 bases of the junction left unmatched. The CDR3 spans 16 residues. The germline CDR1 and CDR2 sequences are SGHVS and FQNEAQ. CDR3 DNA sequence: TGTGCCAGCAGCCCAGGGGAGCGGGAGTCCTACAATGAGCAGTTCTTC. Its translation: CASSPGERESYNEQFF.

This chain uses TRBV29-1 with TRBJ1-1; a weak D match, TRBD1 (5 bases). This CDR3 region has 12 residues. V was cut by 1 base and J by 5 bases, with 8 bases left in between. The germline V gene encodes CDR1 SQVTM and CDR2 ANQGSEA. CDR3 DNA sequence: TGCAGCGTTGAAGGCCAGGGTACTGAAGCTTTCTTT. Translating gives CSVEGQGTEAFF.

The rearrangement links TRBV2 to TRBJ2-7; 11 nucleotides line up with TRBD2. This CDR3 is built from 13 residues. Germline values: CDR1 SNHLY, CDR2 FYNNEI. J lost 7 bases, V lost 8 bases, and 7 bases had no gene match. The CDR3 sequence is CASGLAGGREQYF. In DNA, the CDR3 is TGTGCCAGCGGGTTAGCGGGAGGGAGGGAGCAGTACTTC. The variable domain in full, with the rest retrieved from reference TRBV2 and TRBJ2-7, is EPEVTQTPSHQVTQMGQEVILRCVPISNHLYFYWYRQILGQKVEFLVSFYNNEISEKSEIFDDQFSVERPDGSNFTLKIRSTKLEDSAMYFCASGLAGGREQYFGPGTRLTVT.

The chain has TRBV15 and TRBJ1-3; 9 bases match TRBD1. The CDR3 totals 16 residues. Germline CDR1 and CDR2: LNHNV and YYDKDF (reference sequence). Unmatched junction bases numbered 5, after V lost 1 base and J lost 4 bases. Here the CDR3 DNA reads TGTGCCACCAGCAGAGGAGTCGGGACAGGGGGAAACACCATATATTTT. Residues: CATSRGVGTGGNTIYF.

J is TRBJ2-1 and V is TRBV15; 9 bases line up with TRBD2. The CDR3 length is 16 residues. V gave up 1 base and J gave up 4 bases; unmatched junction bases: 5. Per germline, CDR1 LNHNV and CDR2 YYDKDF (reference sequence). The CDR3 DNA is TGTGCCACCAGCAGAGGCAAAACTAGCGGGTACAATGAGCAGTTCTTC. Translating gives CATSRGKTSGYNEQFF.

The CDR3 DNA sequence: TGTGCCAGCAGCTTAGGTCCTACGGGGAGCTCTGGAAACACCATATATTTT. It specifies CASSLGPTGSSGNTIYF. The chain is built from TRBV7-2 and TRBJ1-3; no clear D gene. Germline CDR1 and CDR2: SGHTA and FQGNSA. The CDR3 consists of 17 residues. V was shortened by 1 base and J by 0 bases, with 13 bases between the two germline ends. Full variable domain (remainder filled in from reference TRBV7-2 and TRBJ1-3): GAGVSQSPSNKVTEKGKDVELRCDPISGHTALYWYRQSLGQGLEFLIYFQGNSAPDKSGLPSDRFSAERTGGSVSTLTIQRTQQEDSAVYLCASSLGPTGSSGNTIYFGEGSWLTVV.

The V gene is TRBV27, the J gene TRBJ2-7; perhaps TRBD1 as D (6 bases). Trimming removed 6 bases from V and 4 bases from J, with 16 bases in between. Germline V gives CDR1 MNHEY, CDR2 SMNVEV (reference sequence). The CDR3 extends over 14 amino acids. The CDR3 loop is CASSLKQGIYEQYF. CDR3 nucleotide sequence: TGTGCCAGCAGCTTGAAACAGGGTATATACGAGCAGTACTTC.

The chain employs TRBV28 and TRBJ1-1; no reliable D call. V lost 3 bases and J lost 4, with 18 bases in between. CDR1 and CDR2 (germline): MDHEN, SYDVKM. This CDR3 contains 16 residues. The CDR3 spells CASSFFPPITSTEAFF. The DNA of the CDR3 is TGTGCCAGCAGTTTTTTCCCCCCAATCACGAGCACTGAAGCTTTCTTT.

The chain uses TRBV5-1 and TRBJ1-2; D is ambiguous. The CDR3 is 14 residues long. The germline V gene has CDR1 SGHRS and CDR2 YFSETQ. V was cut by 2 bases and J by 8 bases, with 16 bases left in between. The CDR3 bases are TGCGCCAGCAGCTTCTCGGAGCCGGGTGGCGGCTACACCTTC. This sequence encodes CASSFSEPGGGYTF.

This chain connects TRBV28 to TRBJ2-5; D is uncertain. The CDR3 runs 15 residues. The ends were cut back, 7 bases at V and 1 base at J, with 16 bases in the middle. Germline lookup yields CDR1 MDHEN and CDR2 SYDVKM. The CDR3 is CASTPLVETQETQYF. CDR3 sequence (DNA): TGTGCCAGCACACCTTTAGTGGAGACCCAAGAGACCCAGTACTTC. The full variable domain, with the rest looked up from reference TRBV28 and TRBJ2-5, is DVKVTQSSRYLVKRTGEKVFLECVQDMDHENMFWYRQDPGLGLRLIYFSYDVKMKEKGDIPEGYSVSREKKERFSLILESASTNQTSMYLCASTPLVETQETQYFGPGTRLLVL.

Only one count was recorded for this clone. J is TRBJ1-1 and V is TRBV30; 11 bases fit TRBD1. CDR1 and CDR2 from the germline V gene are GTSNPN and SVGIG (reference sequence). J lost 7 bases, V lost 1 base, and 5 bases had no gene match. The CDR3 consists of 14 residues. The CDR3 DNA is TGTGCCTGGAGTGGGGGACAGGGGGTTGTTGAAGCTTTCTTT. Amino acid sequence: CAWSGGQGVVEAFF. The variable domain in full, completed from reference TRBV30 and TRBJ1-1, reads SQTIHQWPATLVQPVGSPLSLECTVEGTSNPNLYWYRQAAGRGLQLLFYSVGIGQISSEVPQNLSASRPQDRQFILSSKKLLLSDSGFYLCAWSGGQGVVEAFFGQGTRLTVV.

The chain carries TRBV5-8 and TRBJ2-1; possibly TRBD1 for D (5 bases). The CDR3 is made up of 13 amino acids. The V gene lost 2 bases and the J gene lost 7 bases, with 10 bases spanning the gap. Looked up from germline, CDR1 is SGHTS and CDR2 is YDEGEE. The CDR3 reads CASSFVSGNEQFF. CDR3 bases: TGTGCCAGCAGCTTCGTCTCAGGGAATGAGCAGTTCTTC.

V and J are TRBV19 and TRBJ1-5; possibly TRBD1 for D (5 bases). Per the germline V gene, CDR1 is LNHDA and CDR2 is SQIVND (reference sequence). The V and J ends lost 5 bases and 4 bases respectively, with 9 bases between them. The CDR3 contains 13 residues. In nucleotides, the CDR3 is TGTGCCAGTAGTGAGGGGAGGAATCAGCCCCAGCATTTT. Protein: CASSEGRNQPQHF.

The chain couples TRBV27 to TRBJ1-6; no firm D call. Germline V gene lookup returns CDR1 MNHEY and CDR2 SMNVEV (reference sequence). This CDR3 comprises 13 residues. V was pared by 4 bases and J by 7 bases, with 8 bases between. CDR3 residues: CASSWRENSPLHF. The CDR3 DNA reads as TGTGCCAGCAGTTGGCGGGAGAATTCACCCCTCCACTTT.

This clone was counted only a few times. The chain links TRBV2 to TRBJ1-3; no firm D call. The CDR3 sequence is 15 residues long. V lost 2 bases and J 0 bases, leaving 8 bases between the germline ends. CDR1 is SNHLY and CDR2 is FYNNEI in the germline V gene. DNA for the CDR3: TGTGCCAGCAGTGAAACCAGTATCTCTGGAAACACCATATATTTT. It is translated as CASSETSISGNTIYF.